The rows below give T cell receptor beta chains drawn from one sample of a study of cytomegalovirus exposure and HLA in healthy donors. Clones were read by immunoSEQ multiplex PCR, and TCRdb kept only the in-frame ones, dropping some. This repertoire shows roughly 100,000 clones, around four fifths found once; its top ten account for roughly 6.9%. The material sequenced was PBMCs. These receptor sequences come from a man in his forties in good health and CMV-seropositive. Both conserved end residues are part of each CDR3. A D gene is named only where the DNA matches it firmly. Size is omitted from some rows. Given values are once, few, many or a class for expanded clones.

J | D | size | V | DNA | CDR3
TRBJ2-7 | . | . | TRBV6-6 | TGTGCCAGCAGTCCGCCAGGCTACTCCTACGAGCAGTACTTC | CASSPPGYSYEQYF
TRBJ2-5 | . | . | TRBV7-3 | TGCGCCAGCAGCCTGGAAGGGAGCCGGGGGTGGACCCAGTACTTC | CASSLEGSRGWTQYF
TRBJ2-5 | TRBD1 | . | TRBV18 | TGTGCCAGCTCACCTACAGGGGGTCAGGAGACCCAGTACTTC | CASSPTGGQETQYF
TRBJ2-1 | TRBD2 | few | TRBV5-1 | TGCGCCAGCAGCTTGTCGGCTAGCGGGCGGATCTACAATGAGCAGTTCTTC | CASSLSASGRIYNEQFF
TRBJ1-2 | TRBD1 | . | TRBV27 | TGTGCCAGCAGTTCCCGGACAGGGTGGGGCTACACCTTC | CASSSRTGWGYTF
TRBJ2-2 | TRBD2 | . | TRBV4-3 | TGCGCCAGCAGCCAAGACCCTTCTAGCGGTAGGGTAGGGGAGCTGTTTTTT | CASSQDPSSGRVGELFF
TRBJ2-1 | TRBD2 | few | TRBV18 | TGTGCCAGCTCAAGAGCGGGAGGGCCTGGGAATGAGCAGTTCTTC | CASSRAGGPGNEQFF
TRBJ2-7 | TRBD1 | . | TRBV7-2 | TGTGCCAGCAGCTCCCGAGGGGGCCAAGCCTACGAGCAGTACTTC | CASSSRGGQAYEQYF
TRBJ1-3 | . | . | TRBV4-1 | TGCGCCAGCAGCCAACCGCGCAGGGGCAGCTCTGGAAACACCATATATTTT | CASSQPRRGSSGNTIYF
TRBJ2-7 | TRBD2 | . | TRBV6-1 | TGTGCCAGCAGTGCGACTAGCGGGAGGGGTGAGCAGTACTTC | CASSATSGRGEQYF
TRBJ2-5 | . | . | TRBV27 | TGTGCCAGCAGTCCCCTGCCTAGTACTTTACAAGAGACCCAGTACTTC | CASSPLPSTLQETQYF
TRBJ2-1 | TRBD2 | . | TRBV5-1 | TGCGCCAGCAGCTTGAGTAGACTAGCGGGTCAGGGTGAGCAGTTCTTC | CASSLSRLAGQGEQFF
TRBJ1-2 | . | . | TRBV7-2 | TGTGCCAGCAGCTTAAGCAGGGTTCGGTATGGCTACACCTTC | CASSLSRVRYGYTF
TRBJ2-3 | . | . | TRBV5-4 | TGTGCCAGCAGCTTCTTCGGCCGGGATGGCACAGATACGCAGTATTTT | CASSFFGRDGTDTQYF
TRBJ1-4 | . | few | TRBV18 | TGTGCCAGCTCACCTGACAGGGAAAAACTGTTTTTT | CASSPDREKLFF
TRBJ2-2 | TRBD1 | few | TRBV2 | TGTGCCAGCAGTCCTGGACAGGGACGGACCGGGGAGCTGTTTTTT | CASSPGQGRTGELFF
TRBJ1-5 | . | . | TRBV6-6 | TGTGTCAAGCAGGGAAATCAGCCCCAGCATTTT | CVKQGNQPQHF
TRBJ2-7 | . | . | TRBV11-2 | TGTGCCAGCAGCTTAATCCCGACAGACCCGATCTACGAGCAGTACTTC | CASSLIPTDPIYEQYF
TRBJ2-1 | . | . | TRBV14 | TGTGCCAGCAGTCGCCGGGACTACAATGAGCAGTTCTTC | CASSRRDYNEQFF
TRBJ2-1 | TRBD2 | few | TRBV28 | TGTGCCAGCAGCGGAGCGGGGAGTTCGCCCTTGTTAAATGAGCAGTTCTTC | CASSGAGSSPLLNEQFF
TRBJ2-7 | . | few | TRBV7-8 | TGTGCCAGCAGAACAGGGACCTACGAGCAGTACTTC | CASRTGTYEQYF
TRBJ1-2 | TRBD1 | . | TRBV11-2 | TGTGCCAGCAGCTCCTTACAGGGGATCTATGGCTACACCTTC | CASSSLQGIYGYTF
TRBJ2-2 | . | . | TRBV7-3 | TGTGCCAGCAGCTTAGGCCAGGTTGGAACCGGGGAGCTGTTTTTT | CASSLGQVGTGELFF
TRBJ2-1 | TRBD1 | . | TRBV19 | TGTGCCAGTAGTTTATCCACAGGGGGGAATGAGCAGTTCTTC | CASSLSTGGNEQFF
TRBJ2-1 | TRBD2 | . | TRBV9 | TGTGCCAGCAGCACCCACCAGGGACTAGCGGGCCCCCTTGAGCAGTTCTTC | CASSTHQGLAGPLEQFF
TRBJ1-2 | . | . | TRBV6-5 | TGTGCCAGCAGTCAGGACACCAACTATGGCTACACCTTC | CASSQDTNYGYTF
TRBJ1-4 | TRBD1 | . | TRBV27 | TGTGCCAGCAGTTTGCGGCAGGGGGGTGAAAAACTGTTTTTT | CASSLRQGGEKLFF
TRBJ1-5 | TRBD1 | . | TRBV7-9 | TGTGCCAGCAGCCGGACAGGGGCGGGGGATCAGCCCCAGCATTTT | CASSRTGAGDQPQHF
TRBJ1-5 | . | . | TRBV27 | TGTGCCAGCAGTCCCGGCGGTTATCAGCCCCAGCATTTT | CASSPGGYQPQHF
TRBJ2-7 | . | . | TRBV7-9 | TGTGCCAGCAGCGGGGACTTCTACGAGCAGTACTTC | CASSGDFYEQYF
TRBJ2-2 | TRBD1 | . | TRBV2 | TGTGCCAGTAAACTCGGACAGGAAGCGAACACCGGGGAGCTGTTTTTT | CASKLGQEANTGELFF
TRBJ1-1 | . | once | TRBV14 | TGTGCCAGCAGCCTCGACAGCCTGGTGGAGGCTTTCTTT | CASSLDSLVEAFF
TRBJ1-4 | . | . | TRBV30 | TGTGCCTGGTGGGGGGAGGGGGGGAATGAAAAACTGTTTTTT | CAWWGEGGNEKLFF
TRBJ2-1 | . | few | TRBV5-1 | TGCGCCAGCAGCTTGGTGGCGGGGTCCCCGTCCTACAATGAGCAGTTCTTC | CASSLVAGSPSYNEQFF
TRBJ1-2 | . | . | TRBV5-1 | TGCGCCAGCAGCTTGGACAGGGTAGGCGGCTACACCTTC | CASSLDRVGGYTF
TRBJ2-1 | . | . | TRBV2 | TGTGCCAGCAGGGAAACGGAGAGCTCCTACAATGAGCAGTTCTTC | CASRETESSYNEQFF
TRBJ1-2 | . | . | TRBV6-1 | TGTGCCAGCAGTGAAACCCCAGAGAGGGCTCCCGTCTTC | CASSETPERAPVF
TRBJ1-2 | . | . | TRBV6-5 | TGTGCCAGCAGTCCCCCGGGGGGGTATGGCTACACCTTC | CASSPPGGYGYTF
TRBJ2-2 | . | . | TRBV7-9 | TGTGCCAGCAGTCCCGGGACTCGAAACACCGGGGAGCTGTTTTTT | CASSPGTRNTGELFF
TRBJ2-2 | TRBD1 | . | TRBV19 | TGTGCCAGTACGTTGGACAGGGCGAACACCGGGGAGCTGTTTTTT | CASTLDRANTGELFF
TRBJ2-1 | TRBD2 | . | TRBV4-1 | TGCGCCAGCAGCCAAGGAGCGGGAGGGCCCGATGAGCAGTTCTTC | CASSQGAGGPDEQFF
TRBJ1-5 | . | . | TRBV21-1 | TGTGCCAGCAGCAAAGGAGGGACTTTTCCACTGCGGGGCAATCAGCCCCAGCATTTT | CASSKGGTFPLRGNQPQHF